This T cell receptor beta chain was observed in a study of cytomegalovirus exposure and HLA in healthy donors. Study findings and constraints: Later on, analysis showed that most CMV-associated TCR beta chains appeared to be HLA-restricted.

The CDR3 length is 16 residues. CDR1 SGHRS and CDR2 YFSETQ come from the germline V gene. J gave up 1 base and V 1 base, and 4 bases lay outside the gene matches. Concerning this clone itself: Its antigen is as yet unknown.

60 Vbeta and 13 Jbeta primers were used in PCR. As originally analysed: In a later analysis, around 11 million of tens of millions of unique beta chains occurred in at least two donors. Only in-frame clones appear in the TCRdb table, and some are missing; sequencing was by immunoSEQ multiplex PCR. The V and J calls and clone size were taken over from that table, and D and trimming were inferred from the DNA. The data contain 150,000 or so clones, over 60% of them singletons. The chain carries TRBV5-1 and TRBJ2-3, with TRBD2 identical over 9 bases. The clonotype was recovered from a woman aged 40 to 50 in good health and CMV-seronegative. Specimen: PBMCs. The CDR3 is CASSLRAGGRTDTQYF. The CDR3 DNA follows: TGCGCCAGCAGCTTGAGGGCGGGGGGGCGCACAGATACGCAGTATTTT.